The present T cell receptor beta chain was sequenced within a study of cytomegalovirus exposure and HLA in healthy donors. Study details: Unique TCR beta sequences numbering around 110 million came from some 200 million T cells in an earlier analysis. Study results and caveats: Several top significant clusters appeared, in a later analysis, to be linked to common viral pathogens.

Germline V lookup: CDR1 SGHNT, CDR2 YYREEE (reference sequence). The CDR3 length is 14 residues. V lost 3 bases, J lost 4 bases, and 3 bases stayed unmatched. This clone came up once. Its antigen is currently unknown. It was with 60 Vbeta and 13 Jbeta primers that the PCR ran. Libraries were prepared by immunoSEQ multiplex PCR; TCRdb keeps only in-frame clonotypes and omits some of them. Among tens of thousands of clones listed, about 70% were seen once. The sequenced sample consisted of PBMCs. This clonotype originated in a woman in her twenties or thirties in good health and CMV-seronegative. V usage is TRBV5-4 and J usage is TRBJ2-7, with TRBD2 identical over 11 bases. CDR3 protein: CASSSLAGGYEQYF. The CDR3 region has the DNA TGTGCCAGCAGCTCTCTAGCGGGGGGATACGAGCAGTACTTC.